A selection of T cell receptor beta chains follows, all from one sample in a study of blood T cell repertoires in COVID-19. Method: immunoSEQ multiplex PCR; TCRdb's copy keeps in-frame clones and lacks some. The table has around 290,000 clones, 91% seen once. Sequencing input: peripheral blood. The receptors originated from a woman under 40 with COVID-19, enrolled during active disease. CDR3s include the opening cysteine and the closing phenylalanine or tryptophan. D genes are given only for firm matches.

D: -
V: TRBV11-2
CDR3: CASSLSEGQLYGYTF

D: TRBD1
V: TRBV5-1
CDR3: CASSLWSADRGVSFF

D: -
V: TRBV9
CDR3: CASSLGSASYNEQFF

D: -
V: TRBV5-1
CDR3: CASSLGGSEGYTF

D: -
V: TRBV13
CDR3: CASSFRTTTPETQYF

D: -
V: TRBV9
CDR3: CASSVEGGSGNTIYF

D: TRBD2
V: TRBV3-1/TRBV3-2
CDR3: CASSQGTSGINEQFF

D: TRBD2
V: TRBV27
CDR3: CASRKGLAGPSKYTDTQYF

D: TRBD1
V: TRBV5-1
CDR3: CASSLDRGPLLNTEAFF

D: TRBD1
V: TRBV7-2
CDR3: CASSSPPGQGVFNSPLHF

D: TRBD2
V: TRBV4-2
CDR3: CASSQEGRLAGVNEQFF

D: -
V: TRBV4-1
CDR3: CASSRNTGSFSPLHF

D: TRBD1
V: TRBV7-9
CDR3: CASSLAGTALWTEAFF

D: -
V: TRBV10-3
CDR3: CAISVPSANTGELFF

D: -
V: TRBV11-2
CDR3: CASRPSGTSNYGYTF

D: TRBD1
V: TRBV6-5
CDR3: CASSFGQGTNEKLFF

D: TRBD2
V: TRBV4-1
CDR3: CASSQVTSSSYNEQFF

D: -
V: TRBV28
CDR3: CATKGAGEGTDTQYF

D: TRBD2
V: TRBV14
CDR3: CASSQVTGGPRNEQFF

D: -
V: TRBV2
CDR3: CASSAEAGANYGYTF

D: TRBD1
V: TRBV5-6
CDR3: CASSLTGANSPLHF

D: -
V: TRBV27
CDR3: CASSYTPTAGTEAFF

D: TRBD2
V: TRBV5-1
CDR3: CASSLYGRAVNEQYF

D: TRBD1
V: TRBV9
CDR3: CASSVRGQGATNEKLFF

D: -
V: TRBV27
CDR3: CASSLGEDQPQHF

D: -
V: TRBV21-1
CDR3: CASSKGDRGRWERSYEQYF

D: -
V: TRBV3-1/TRBV3-2
CDR3: CASSQDMNTEAFF

D: TRBD2
V: TRBV19
CDR3: CASSPSGPYNEQFF

D: -
V: TRBV6-6
CDR3: CASTGTGNTIYF

D: TRBD1
V: TRBV24-1
CDR3: CATRPGTATSNEQFF

D: -
V: TRBV9
CDR3: CASSSTGQNYNEQFF

D: -
V: TRBV19
CDR3: CASSSRDKFNYGYTF

D: -
V: TRBV3-1/TRBV3-2
CDR3: CASSEDRAGAFF

D: -
V: TRBV5-6
CDR3: CASSFEGQDSPLHF

D: TRBD1
V: TRBV7-9
CDR3: CASSLRTGGFYEQYF

D: -
V: TRBV29-1
CDR3: CSVRGSGANVLTF

D: TRBD1
V: TRBV12-5
CDR3: CASGPDRGRLPTGELFF